A selection of T cell receptor beta chains follows, all from one sample in a study of control samples from healthy donors and cancer patients. TCRdb's copy holds only in-frame clones and misses some; the assay was immunoSEQ multiplex PCR. Among approximately 82,000 clones listed, more than 75% were seen once. The specimen was blood. The receptor set was obtained from a man aged 50-60 years in good health. The CDR3 runs from the conserved cysteine through the conserved F or W. D genes are given only for firm matches. Some rows mark clone size as missing; the rest say once, few, many or name a class of expanded clone.

TRBJ1-2 | TRBV6-5 | - | - | CASSLTGLVDGYTF | TGTGCCAGCAGCCTTACAGGGTTGGTGGATGGCTACACCTTC
TRBJ1-1 | TRBV7-9 | TRBD1 | - | CASSLVSGTGGRTEAFF | TGTGCCAGCAGCTTAGTTAGTGGGACAGGGGGTCGAACTGAAGCTTTCTTT
TRBJ1-2 | TRBV7-2 | - | - | CASSLEAFSGSYGYTF | TGTGCCAGCAGCCTAGAGGCATTTTCGGGTAGCTATGGCTACACCTTC
TRBJ2-2 | TRBV15 | - | once | CATTFGIGELFF | TGTGCCACCACCTTTGGGATCGGGGAGCTGTTTTTT
TRBJ2-3 | TRBV27 | - | - | CASSSDWDTQYF | TGTGCCAGCAGTTCCGACTGGGATACGCAGTATTTT
TRBJ2-1 | TRBV9 | TRBD2 | - | CASSVVASGSNKQFF | TGTGCCAGCAGCGTAGTGGCTAGCGGGAGCAATAAGCAGTTCTTC
TRBJ2-5 | TRBV5-4 | TRBD1 | - | CASSGRDRGQETQYF | TGTGCCAGCAGCGGACGGGACAGGGGGCAAGAGACCCAGTACTTC
TRBJ2-1 | TRBV10-3 | TRBD1 | - | CAIKGTGDGNEQFF | TGTGCCATCAAGGGGACAGGGGACGGCAATGAGCAGTTCTTC
TRBJ2-5 | TRBV27 | TRBD2 | - | CASSLAGGETQYF | TGTGCCAGCAGTTTGGCGGGAGGGGAGACCCAGTACTTC
TRBJ2-1 | TRBV7-2 | TRBD1 | - | CASSLGRDSRQFF | TGTGCCAGCAGCTTAGGCCGGGACAGCCGCCAGTTCTTC
TRBJ1-4 | TRBV15 | - | - | CATSRGNRVDEKLFF | TGTGCCACCAGCAGAGGGAACAGGGTAGATGAAAAACTGTTTTTT
TRBJ1-5 | TRBV25-1 | - | few | CASSRPGTSQPQHF | TGTGCCAGCAGCCGCCCAGGGACAAGCCAGCCCCAGCATTTT
TRBJ2-4 | TRBV30 | - | - | CAWGPPLPKNIQYF | TGTGCCTGGGGGCCGCCTCTACCCAAAAACATTCAGTACTTC
TRBJ2-5 | TRBV15 | TRBD2 | - | CATSRGGLAGGPGTQYF | TGTGCCACCAGCAGAGGGGGACTAGCGGGGGGTCCAGGGACCCAGTACTTC
TRBJ1-2 | TRBV24-1 | - | - | CATSEAGFYGYTF | TGTGCCACCAGTGAAGCAGGGTTCTATGGCTACACCTTC
TRBJ1-1 | TRBV7-2 | - | - | CASSFRGIEAFF | TGTGCCAGCAGCTTTAGGGGAATTGAAGCTTTCTTT
TRBJ1-5 | TRBV4-3 | TRBD1 | - | CASSQGTGGWPQHF | TGCGCCAGCAGCCAGGGTACAGGGGGGTGGCCCCAGCATTTT
TRBJ2-7 | TRBV3-1/TRBV3-2 | - | - | CASSLLGLPSEQYF | TGTGCCAGCAGCCTACTGGGTCTCCCTAGCGAGCAGTACTTC
TRBJ2-1 | TRBV5-4 | - | - | CASSSSTHNEQFF | TGTGCCAGCAGCTCGTCGACTCACAATGAGCAGTTCTTC
TRBJ2-5 | TRBV3-1/TRBV3-2 | - | - | CASSQDYLREETQYF | TGTGCCAGCAGCCAAGACTACTTAAGGGAAGAGACCCAGTACTTC
TRBJ1-3 | TRBV19 | - | - | CASRLVGPGNTIYF | TGTGCCAGTAGATTAGTCGGCCCTGGAAACACCATATATTTT
TRBJ1-4 | TRBV18 | - | - | CASSPRNEKLFF | TGTGCCAGCTCACCACGAAATGAAAAACTGTTTTTT
TRBJ1-3 | TRBV3-1/TRBV3-2 | - | - | CASSRYRGPGNTIYF | TGTGCCAGCAGCCGATACAGAGGCCCTGGAAACACCATATATTTT
TRBJ2-4 | TRBV27 | - | - | CASSFGIAKNIQYF | TGTGCCAGCAGTTTCGGGATAGCCAAAAACATTCAGTACTTC